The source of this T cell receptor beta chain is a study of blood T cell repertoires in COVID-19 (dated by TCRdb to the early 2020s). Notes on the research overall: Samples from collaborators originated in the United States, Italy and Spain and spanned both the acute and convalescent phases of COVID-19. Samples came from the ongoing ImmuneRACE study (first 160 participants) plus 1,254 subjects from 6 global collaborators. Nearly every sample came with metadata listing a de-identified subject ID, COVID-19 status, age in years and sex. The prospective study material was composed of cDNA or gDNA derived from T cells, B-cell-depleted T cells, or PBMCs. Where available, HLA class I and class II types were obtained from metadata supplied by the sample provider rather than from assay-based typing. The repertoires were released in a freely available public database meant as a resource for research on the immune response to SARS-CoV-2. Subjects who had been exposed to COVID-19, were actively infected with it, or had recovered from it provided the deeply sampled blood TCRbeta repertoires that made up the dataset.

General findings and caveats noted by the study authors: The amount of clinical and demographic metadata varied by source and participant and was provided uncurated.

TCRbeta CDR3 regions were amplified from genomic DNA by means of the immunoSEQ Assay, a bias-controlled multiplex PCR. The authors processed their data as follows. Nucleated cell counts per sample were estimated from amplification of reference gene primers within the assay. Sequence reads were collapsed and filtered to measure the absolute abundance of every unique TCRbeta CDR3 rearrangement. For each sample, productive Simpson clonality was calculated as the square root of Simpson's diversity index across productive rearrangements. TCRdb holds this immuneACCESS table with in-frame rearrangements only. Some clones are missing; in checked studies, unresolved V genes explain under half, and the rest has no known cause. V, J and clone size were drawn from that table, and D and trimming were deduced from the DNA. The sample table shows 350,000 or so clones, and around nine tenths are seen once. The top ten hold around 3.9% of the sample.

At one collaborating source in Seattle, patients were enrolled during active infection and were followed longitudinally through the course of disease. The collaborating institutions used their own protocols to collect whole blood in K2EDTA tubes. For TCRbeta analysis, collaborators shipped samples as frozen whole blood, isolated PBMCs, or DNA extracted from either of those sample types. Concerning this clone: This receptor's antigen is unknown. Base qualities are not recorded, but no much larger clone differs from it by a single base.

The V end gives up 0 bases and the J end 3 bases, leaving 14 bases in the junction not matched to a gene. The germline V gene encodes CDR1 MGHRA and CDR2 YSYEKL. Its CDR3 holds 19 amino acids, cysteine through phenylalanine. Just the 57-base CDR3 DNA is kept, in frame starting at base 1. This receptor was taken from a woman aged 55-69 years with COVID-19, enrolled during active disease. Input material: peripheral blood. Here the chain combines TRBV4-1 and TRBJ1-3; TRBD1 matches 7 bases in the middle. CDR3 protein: CASSQDQGGQGGGGNTIYF. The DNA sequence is TGCGCCAGCAGCCAAGATCAGGGGGGTCAGGGGGGAGGTGGAAACACCATATATTTT.